Listed below are T cell receptor beta chains from one sample, sequenced in a study of technical replicates of blood from a few donors. Profiling relied on immunoSEQ multiplex PCR, and the TCRdb table lists in-frame clones only, not all of them. Of roughly 80,000 clones in the sample, 95% to 97% were seen once. The sample was T cells isolated from PBMCs. The receptor set was obtained from a human donor in good health. Both conserved end residues are part of each CDR3. Fields, in order: D gene, V gene, J gene, CDR3 length, clone size, CDR3 protein, CDR3 DNA. D genes are given only for firm matches. Size values are once, few and many counts, or a class for expanded clones, and some rows have none.

d_call: -; v_call: TRBV29-1; j_call: TRBJ1-1; cdr3_length: 11; clone_size: -; cdr3_aa: CSVGGDTEAFF; cdr3_nt: TGCAGCGTTGGGGGGGACACTGAAGCTTTCTTT
d_call: TRBD1; v_call: TRBV5-6; j_call: TRBJ2-3; cdr3_length: 16; clone_size: -; cdr3_aa: CASSSTGGTSTDTQYF; cdr3_nt: TGTGCCAGCAGCTCGACAGGGGGGACTAGCACAGATACGCAGTATTTT
d_call: TRBD1; v_call: TRBV5-4; j_call: TRBJ1-2; cdr3_length: 13; clone_size: -; cdr3_aa: CASSLGTGTGYTF; cdr3_nt: TGTGCCAGCAGCTTAGGGACAGGGACAGGCTACACCTTC
d_call: -; v_call: TRBV6-6; j_call: TRBJ1-2; cdr3_length: 14; clone_size: -; cdr3_aa: CASRLRRVNYGYTF; cdr3_nt: TGTGCCAGCAGGCTCAGACGGGTAAACTATGGCTACACCTTC
d_call: TRBD2; v_call: TRBV11-3; j_call: TRBJ2-7; cdr3_length: 14; clone_size: -; cdr3_aa: CASSFRTSDYEQYF; cdr3_nt: TGTGCCAGCAGCTTTCGGACTAGCGACTACGAGCAGTACTTC
d_call: TRBD2; v_call: TRBV28; j_call: TRBJ2-1; cdr3_length: 14; clone_size: -; cdr3_aa: CASVSGGLDNEQFF; cdr3_nt: TGTGCCAGCGTTAGCGGGGGACTAGACAATGAGCAGTTCTTC
d_call: -; v_call: TRBV20-1; j_call: TRBJ2-3; cdr3_length: 11; clone_size: -; cdr3_aa: CSARSHDTQYF; cdr3_nt: TGCAGTGCTAGGAGCCACGATACGCAGTATTTT
d_call: TRBD1; v_call: TRBV10-3; j_call: TRBJ2-1; cdr3_length: 16; clone_size: -; cdr3_aa: CAISAPGTGKYNEQFF; cdr3_nt: TGTGCCATCAGTGCACCGGGGACAGGGAAGTACAATGAGCAGTTCTTC
d_call: -; v_call: TRBV19; j_call: TRBJ2-6; cdr3_length: 14; clone_size: -; cdr3_aa: CASSLYSGANVLTF; cdr3_nt: TGTGCCAGTAGTCTATACTCTGGGGCCAACGTCCTGACTTTC
d_call: -; v_call: TRBV11-3; j_call: TRBJ2-6; cdr3_length: 14; clone_size: -; cdr3_aa: CASRGTSGANVLTF; cdr3_nt: TGTGCCAGCAGGGGCACCTCTGGGGCCAACGTCCTGACTTTC
d_call: TRBD2; v_call: TRBV5-5; j_call: TRBJ2-3; cdr3_length: 17; clone_size: -; cdr3_aa: CASRTSGGLRGTDTQYF; cdr3_nt: TGTGCCAGCAGGACTAGCGGGGGACTTCGTGGCACAGATACGCAGTATTTT
d_call: -; v_call: TRBV12-5; j_call: TRBJ2-1; cdr3_length: 14; clone_size: -; cdr3_aa: CASGPPAALNEQFF; cdr3_nt: TGTGCTAGTGGTCCCCCGGCGGCTCTCAATGAGCAGTTCTTC
d_call: TRBD1; v_call: TRBV7-9; j_call: TRBJ2-7; cdr3_length: 13; clone_size: -; cdr3_aa: CASRRDRDYEQYF; cdr3_nt: TGTGCCAGCAGGCGGGACAGGGACTACGAGCAGTACTTC
d_call: -; v_call: TRBV15; j_call: TRBJ1-6; cdr3_length: 18; clone_size: -; cdr3_aa: CATSSRGHASSYNSPLHF; cdr3_nt: TGTGCCACCAGCTCGAGAGGACATGCGAGCTCCTATAATTCACCCCTCCACTTT
d_call: TRBD1; v_call: TRBV7-9; j_call: TRBJ1-5; cdr3_length: 15; clone_size: few; cdr3_aa: CASSLGQGLGQPQHF; cdr3_nt: TGTGCCAGCAGCTTAGGACAGGGGCTAGGTCAGCCCCAGCATTTT
d_call: TRBD1; v_call: TRBV15; j_call: TRBJ1-5; cdr3_length: 15; clone_size: -; cdr3_aa: CATLDREGVGQPQHF; cdr3_nt: TGTGCCACCCTCGACAGGGAAGGGGTCGGTCAGCCCCAGCATTTT
d_call: TRBD2; v_call: TRBV4-1; j_call: TRBJ2-1; cdr3_length: 16; clone_size: -; cdr3_aa: CASSTLSGGPYNEQFF; cdr3_nt: TGCGCCAGCAGCACTCTCAGCGGGGGCCCATACAATGAGCAGTTCTTC
d_call: -; v_call: TRBV7-6; j_call: TRBJ2-5; cdr3_length: 15; clone_size: -; cdr3_aa: CASSPLRVRQETQYF; cdr3_nt: TGTGCCAGCAGTCCTCTCAGGGTTAGACAAGAGACCCAGTACTTC
d_call: TRBD1; v_call: TRBV7-9; j_call: TRBJ1-6; cdr3_length: 17; clone_size: -; cdr3_aa: CASSLLTGGGYNSPLHF; cdr3_nt: TGTGCCAGCAGCTTATTGACAGGGGGAGGGTATAATTCACCCCTCCACTTT
d_call: TRBD2; v_call: TRBV4-1; j_call: TRBJ2-3; cdr3_length: 15; clone_size: -; cdr3_aa: CASSHLGLAADTQYF; cdr3_nt: TGCGCCAGCAGCCATCTTGGACTAGCCGCAGATACGCAGTATTTT
d_call: TRBD2; v_call: TRBV6-5; j_call: TRBJ2-5; cdr3_length: 16; clone_size: once; cdr3_aa: CASSYTGTSGSETQYF; cdr3_nt: TGTGCCAGCAGTTACACCGGGACTAGCGGGAGTGAGACCCAGTACTTC
d_call: -; v_call: TRBV5-4; j_call: TRBJ2-1; cdr3_length: 15; clone_size: -; cdr3_aa: CASSFGVSVGNEQFF; cdr3_nt: TGTGCCAGCAGCTTCGGGGTAAGCGTCGGCAATGAGCAGTTCTTC
d_call: -; v_call: TRBV5-4; j_call: TRBJ2-5; cdr3_length: 14; clone_size: -; cdr3_aa: CASSLISKQETQYF; cdr3_nt: TGTGCCAGCAGCTTGATTAGTAAACAAGAGACCCAGTACTTC
d_call: -; v_call: TRBV5-6; j_call: TRBJ2-1; cdr3_length: 16; clone_size: -; cdr3_aa: CASSLLRGFSHNEQFF; cdr3_nt: TGTGCCAGCAGCTTGCTAAGGGGATTCTCACACAATGAGCAGTTCTTC
d_call: -; v_call: TRBV5-1; j_call: TRBJ2-5; cdr3_length: 16; clone_size: -; cdr3_aa: CASSLEVIGVGETQYF; cdr3_nt: TGCGCCAGCAGCTTGGAGGTCATAGGGGTGGGAGAGACCCAGTACTTC
d_call: TRBD1; v_call: TRBV7-9; j_call: TRBJ1-5; cdr3_length: 15; clone_size: -; cdr3_aa: CASSFGQGESQPQHF; cdr3_nt: TGTGCCAGCAGCTTCGGACAGGGGGAGAGTCAGCCCCAGCATTTT
d_call: -; v_call: TRBV19; j_call: TRBJ1-1; cdr3_length: 16; clone_size: once; cdr3_aa: CASTPRGMDMNTEAFF; cdr3_nt: TGTGCCAGTACCCCTCGAGGCATGGACATGAACACTGAAGCTTTCTTT
d_call: -; v_call: TRBV6-5; j_call: TRBJ1-5; cdr3_length: 15; clone_size: -; cdr3_aa: CASSNTGGSNQPQHF; cdr3_nt: TGTGCCAGCAGTAACACGGGGGGTAGCAATCAGCCCCAGCATTTT
d_call: -; v_call: TRBV25-1; j_call: TRBJ2-2; cdr3_length: 17; clone_size: -; cdr3_aa: CASSLEGTGANTGELFF; cdr3_nt: TGTGCCAGCAGTCTGGAGGGTACGGGCGCGAACACCGGGGAGCTGTTTTTT
d_call: -; v_call: TRBV5-1; j_call: TRBJ1-4; cdr3_length: 13; clone_size: once; cdr3_aa: CASRGATNEKLFF; cdr3_nt: TGCGCCAGCAGAGGGGCAACTAATGAAAAACTGTTTTTT
d_call: TRBD1; v_call: TRBV6-6; j_call: TRBJ1-4; cdr3_length: 13; clone_size: -; cdr3_aa: CASRWDSNEKLFF; cdr3_nt: TGTGCCAGCAGATGGGACAGCAATGAAAAACTGTTTTTT
d_call: -; v_call: TRBV9; j_call: TRBJ2-1; cdr3_length: 16; clone_size: -; cdr3_aa: CASSITGVISYNEQFF; cdr3_nt: TGTGCCAGCAGCATTACGGGGGTTATTTCCTACAATGAGCAGTTCTTC
d_call: TRBD1; v_call: TRBV7-9; j_call: TRBJ2-7; cdr3_length: 19; clone_size: -; cdr3_aa: CASSFSTGQGWTGSDEQYF; cdr3_nt: TGTGCCAGCAGCTTCTCCACGGGACAGGGGTGGACGGGAAGCGACGAGCAGTACTTC
d_call: -; v_call: TRBV7-9; j_call: TRBJ2-2; cdr3_length: 13; clone_size: few; cdr3_aa: CASRTGLVGELFF; cdr3_nt: TGTGCCAGCAGAACAGGGCTGGTCGGGGAGCTGTTTTTT
d_call: TRBD1; v_call: TRBV2; j_call: TRBJ1-6; cdr3_length: 15; clone_size: -; cdr3_aa: CASSVETGKGSPLHF; cdr3_nt: TGTGCCAGCAGTGTGGAGACAGGGAAAGGTTCACCCCTCCACTTT
d_call: -; v_call: TRBV9; j_call: TRBJ1-3; cdr3_length: 16; clone_size: -; cdr3_aa: CASSADAAFAGNTIYF; cdr3_nt: TGTGCCAGCAGCGCCGATGCGGCGTTCGCTGGAAACACCATATATTTT
d_call: -; v_call: TRBV9; j_call: TRBJ1-1; cdr3_length: 14; clone_size: -; cdr3_aa: CASSQGSFLTEAFF; cdr3_nt: TGTGCCAGCAGCCAGGGTAGCTTTCTGACTGAAGCTTTCTTT
d_call: TRBD2; v_call: TRBV28; j_call: TRBJ2-3; cdr3_length: 16; clone_size: -; cdr3_aa: CASSSYTSGTTDTQYF; cdr3_nt: TGTGCCAGCAGTTCCTATACTAGCGGGACCACAGATACGCAGTATTTT
d_call: -; v_call: TRBV18; j_call: TRBJ2-5; cdr3_length: 14; clone_size: -; cdr3_aa: CASSPPSAPETQYF; cdr3_nt: TGTGCCAGCTCACCACCAAGCGCCCCGGAGACCCAGTACTTC
d_call: TRBD1; v_call: TRBV2; j_call: TRBJ2-5; cdr3_length: 14; clone_size: -; cdr3_aa: CASSWDRGEETQYF; cdr3_nt: TGTGCCAGCAGCTGGGACAGGGGCGAAGAGACCCAGTACTTC
d_call: TRBD1; v_call: TRBV4-1; j_call: TRBJ2-4; cdr3_length: 16; clone_size: -; cdr3_aa: CASSQLVTGGKNIQYF; cdr3_nt: TGCGCCAGCAGCCAACTAGTGACAGGGGGGAAAAACATTCAGTACTTC
d_call: -; v_call: TRBV9; j_call: TRBJ1-3; cdr3_length: 19; clone_size: -; cdr3_aa: CASSVGVAGGFGSGNTIYF; cdr3_nt: TGTGCCAGCAGCGTAGGGGTTGCGGGGGGATTCGGCTCTGGAAACACCATATATTTT
d_call: -; v_call: TRBV2; j_call: TRBJ2-3; cdr3_length: 15; clone_size: once; cdr3_aa: CASSVGGAGTDTQYF; cdr3_nt: TGTGCCAGCAGTGTGGGGGGAGCCGGCACAGATACGCAGTATTTT
d_call: TRBD1; v_call: TRBV7-6; j_call: TRBJ1-2; cdr3_length: 14; clone_size: -; cdr3_aa: CASSGGQGPYGYTF; cdr3_nt: TGTGCCAGCAGCGGGGGACAGGGCCCTTATGGCTACACCTTC
d_call: TRBD2; v_call: TRBV10-1; j_call: TRBJ2-7; cdr3_length: 13; clone_size: -; cdr3_aa: CASSEGVLAVEYF; cdr3_nt: TGCGCCAGCAGTGAGGGTGTGCTAGCGGTTGAGTACTTC
d_call: TRBD1; v_call: TRBV5-4; j_call: TRBJ1-4; cdr3_length: 15; clone_size: -; cdr3_aa: CASSLGTGPIEKLFF; cdr3_nt: TGTGCCAGCAGCTTGGGGACAGGACCTATTGAAAAACTGTTTTTT
d_call: -; v_call: TRBV6-5; j_call: TRBJ2-7; cdr3_length: 16; clone_size: -; cdr3_aa: CASSSSTGPELYEQYF; cdr3_nt: TGTGCCAGCAGTTCCTCGACAGGCCCGGAGCTCTACGAGCAGTACTTC
d_call: -; v_call: TRBV15; j_call: TRBJ2-7; cdr3_length: 16; clone_size: -; cdr3_aa: CATSKQRLGGYYEQYF; cdr3_nt: TGTGCCACCAGCAAGCAGCGTTTAGGTGGATACTACGAGCAGTACTTC
d_call: -; v_call: TRBV27; j_call: TRBJ1-1; cdr3_length: 16; clone_size: -; cdr3_aa: CASTAEGGARDTEAFF; cdr3_nt: TGTGCCAGCACCGCCGAGGGGGGGGCGAGGGACACTGAAGCTTTCTTT
d_call: -; v_call: TRBV21-1; j_call: TRBJ1-2; cdr3_length: 15; clone_size: -; cdr3_aa: CASSKLDKANYGYTF; cdr3_nt: TGTGCCAGCAGCAAATTGGACAAAGCTAACTATGGCTACACCTTC
d_call: TRBD2; v_call: TRBV5-4; j_call: TRBJ2-3; cdr3_length: 16; clone_size: -; cdr3_aa: CASSLAGGGRTDTQYF; cdr3_nt: TGTGCCAGCAGCTTGGCAGGCGGGGGGCGCACAGATACGCAGTATTTT
d_call: -; v_call: TRBV28; j_call: TRBJ2-1; cdr3_length: 20; clone_size: once; cdr3_aa: CASSLPPTFNRGSSYNEQFF; cdr3_nt: TGTGCCAGCAGTTTACCGCCTACTTTTAATCGGGGTAGCTCCTACAATGAGCAGTTCTTC
d_call: TRBD1; v_call: TRBV5-1; j_call: TRBJ2-7; cdr3_length: 13; clone_size: -; cdr3_aa: CASSSDRAAEQYF; cdr3_nt: TGCGCCAGCAGCTCCGACAGGGCCGCCGAGCAGTACTTC